This TCR beta chain comes out of a study of T cells after yellow fever vaccination. J gave up 3 bases and V 4 bases, and 9 bases lay outside the gene matches. The CDR3 consists of 17 residues. Germline lookup yields CDR1 SGHTA and CDR2 FQGNSA. This clonotype has just a few counts. Its target is not known. TCRdb reanalysed the 5' RACE reads using MiXCR and keeps one entry per CDR3 protein. Of a few hundred thousand distinct CDR3 sequences in the sample, 10% to 15% were seen once. Study-level findings and limits: Weaker overall was a secondary response that nonetheless peaked faster, on day 5 versus 15. Most primary-vaccination clones recurred post-booster (around 97% CD4, about 90% CD8). There was a small share of clonotypes that showed up in both the CD4 and CD8 compartments.

This specimen was CD4+ T cells sorted from PBMCs, taken 45 days after the yellow fever booster vaccination. The sequence was obtained from a man aged 25-45 years who received the YFV17D yellow fever vaccine. The rearrangement links TRBV7-2 to TRBJ2-3; TRBD2 aligns across 11 bases. In DNA, the CDR3 is TGTGCCAGCAGCTCAACCCTAGCGGGAGGCAGGACAGATACGCAGTATTTT. Amino acids: CASSSTLAGGRTDTQYF.